This T cell receptor beta chain originates from a study of blood T cells in healthy people across ages. This clonotype has at least ten counts. Its antigen remains unidentified. Primers used in a second PCR of roughly 6 to 12 cycles were a sample-barcoded 5' primer and a J-beta primer mix. Carrying 12 random nucleotides, a template-switch adaptor labeled each individual cDNA molecule. MiXCR, run by TCRdb on the 5' RACE reads, gives a single entry per CDR3 protein. Of roughly 900,000 distinct CDR3 sequences listed, 25% to 35% were seen once; the top ten hold roughly 17%. The study recruited healthy Caucasian donors from Russia who were aged roughly 6 to 95. Study findings and constraints: Higher naive T cell percentage went strongly together with higher TCR beta diversity. Considered underestimates were the diversity estimates obtained from one million T cells.

The sample comprised blood. The clonotype comes from a woman at least 80 years old in good health.

CDR3 sequence (DNA): TGTGCCAGCAGTTTCAACGACGGGTCCTACGAGCAGTACTTC. Translated: CASSFNDGSYEQYF. The chain combines TRBV6-2 or TRBV6-3 with TRBJ2-7; D is unresolved. Trimming took 4 bases from V and 1 from J, leaving 11 bases between them. The CDR3 has 14 amino acids. Germline loops: CDR1 MNHEY, CDR2 SVGEGT.